The present T cell receptor (beta chain) was sequenced within a study of technical replicates of blood from a handful of donors. Sequencing was performed with immunoSEQ multiplex PCR; in TCRdb, only in-frame clones are kept and a portion is missing. The data hold more than 75,000 clones, with around 96% observed a single time. Germline CDR1 reads WSHSY; CDR2 reads SAAADI. V lost 8 bases and J lost 4, with 6 bases in between. This CDR3 contains 10 residues. This receptor was taken from a human donor in good health. Input material: T cells isolated from PBMCs. This rearrangement joins TRBV10-2 to TRBJ2-7, with D unclear. The CDR3 region is CASLDYEQYF. CDR3 DNA: TGCGCCAGCCTAGATTACGAGCAGTACTTC.